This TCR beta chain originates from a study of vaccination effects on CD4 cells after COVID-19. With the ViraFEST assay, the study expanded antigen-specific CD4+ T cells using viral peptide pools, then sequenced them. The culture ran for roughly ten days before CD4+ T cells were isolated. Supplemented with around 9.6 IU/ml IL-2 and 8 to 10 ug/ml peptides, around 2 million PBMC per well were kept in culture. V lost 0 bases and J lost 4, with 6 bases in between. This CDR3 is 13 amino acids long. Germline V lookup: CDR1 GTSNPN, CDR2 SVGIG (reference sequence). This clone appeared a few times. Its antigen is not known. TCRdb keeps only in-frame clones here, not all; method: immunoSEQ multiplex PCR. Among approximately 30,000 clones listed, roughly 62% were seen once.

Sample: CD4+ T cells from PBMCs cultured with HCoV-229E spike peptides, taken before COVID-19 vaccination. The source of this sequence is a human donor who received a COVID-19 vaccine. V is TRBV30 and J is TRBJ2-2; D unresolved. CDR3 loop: CAWSVRSTGELFF. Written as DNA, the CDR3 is TGTGCCTGGAGTGTACGCAGCACCGGGGAGCTGTTTTTT. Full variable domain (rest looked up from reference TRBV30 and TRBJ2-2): SQTIHQWPATLVQPVGSPLSLECTVEGTSNPNLYWYRQAAGRGLQLLFYSVGIGQISSEVPQNLSASRPQDRQFILSSKKLLLSDSGFYLCAWSVRSTGELFFGEGSRLTVL.